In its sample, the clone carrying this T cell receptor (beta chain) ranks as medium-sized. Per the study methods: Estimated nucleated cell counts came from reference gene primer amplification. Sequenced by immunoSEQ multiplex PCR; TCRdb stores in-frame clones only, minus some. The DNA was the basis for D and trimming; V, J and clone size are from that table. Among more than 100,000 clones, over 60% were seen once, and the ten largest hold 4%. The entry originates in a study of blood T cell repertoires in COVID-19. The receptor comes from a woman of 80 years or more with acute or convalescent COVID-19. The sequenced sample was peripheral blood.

The CDR3 loop reads CSVGDRGLSGNTIYF. The CDR3 region has the DNA TGCAGCGTGGGGGACAGGGGCCTCTCTGGAAACACCATATATTTT. V usage is TRBV29-1 and J usage is TRBJ1-3; 10 bases agree with TRBD1. The CDR3 covers 15 residues. CDR1 is SQVTM, CDR2 ANQGSEA, per germline. J lost 0 bases, V lost 6 bases, and 5 bases had no gene match. Full variable domain (remainder filled in from reference TRBV29-1 and TRBJ1-3): SAVISQKPSRDICQRGTSLTIQCQVDSQVTMMFWYRQQPGQSLTLIATANQGSEATYESGFVIDKFPISRPNLTFSTLTVSNMSPEDSSIYLCSVGDRGLSGNTIYFGEGSWLTVV.